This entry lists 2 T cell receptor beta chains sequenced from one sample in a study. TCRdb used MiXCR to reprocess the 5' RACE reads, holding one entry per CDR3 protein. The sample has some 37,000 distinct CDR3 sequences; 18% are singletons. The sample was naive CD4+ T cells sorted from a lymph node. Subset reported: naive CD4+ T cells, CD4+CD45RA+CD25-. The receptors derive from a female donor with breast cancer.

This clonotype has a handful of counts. The CDR3 reads CASSLADLSGYTF. The CDR3, as DNA: TGTGCCAGCAGCTTAGCAGACCTCTCTGGCTACACCTTC. V and J are TRBV13 and TRBJ1-2; D is unresolved. Germline assignment: CDR1 PRHDT and CDR2 FYEKMQ (reference sequence). CDR3 length equals 13 residues. Trimming stripped 1 base from V and 7 bases from J, with 10 bases between.

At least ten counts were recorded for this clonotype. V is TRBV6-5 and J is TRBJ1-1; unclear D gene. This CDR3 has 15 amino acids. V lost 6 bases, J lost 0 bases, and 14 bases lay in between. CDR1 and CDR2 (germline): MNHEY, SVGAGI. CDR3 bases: TGTGCCAGCAGCCGCATGACCGAGGTGAACACTGAAGCTTTCTTT. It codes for CASSRMTEVNTEAFF.